This is a list of T cell receptor beta chains from one sample in a study of blood T cell repertoires in COVID-19. Profiled with immunoSEQ multiplex PCR; TCRdb holds only in-frame clones, not every one. The table lists 200,000 to 250,000 clones, around nine tenths of them singletons. The specimen sequenced was PBMCs or T cells enriched from blood (not recorded which). These receptors all come from a woman in her forties or fifties who had recovered from COVID-19. CDR3s include the opening cysteine and the closing phenylalanine or tryptophan. D genes are given only for firm matches. Size values are once, few and many counts, or a class for expanded clones, and some rows have none.

>TRBV10-3|-|TRBD1|TRBJ1-6
TGTGCCATCAGCCGGGACAGGGATTCGCCCCTCCACTTT
CAISRDRDSPLHF
>TRBV2|-|TRBD1|TRBJ2-7
TGTGCCAGCAGTGCCGGACAGGCAACGTACGAGCAGTACTTC
CASSAGQATYEQYF
>TRBV9|-|-|TRBJ2-7
TGTGCCAGCAGCGCTCGGGCAGGGGACTACGAGCAGTACTTC
CASSARAGDYEQYF
>TRBV3-1/TRBV3-2|once|TRBD2|TRBJ2-2
TGTGCCAGCAGATACGGACTAGCGGGACACACCGGGGAGCTGTTTTTT
CASRYGLAGHTGELFF
>TRBV5-1|-|TRBD2|TRBJ2-2
TGCGCCAGCAGAGAGCGGGGCCCGAACACCGGGGAGCTGTTTTTT
CASRERGPNTGELFF
>TRBV10-3|-|-|TRBJ1-1
TGTGCCATCAGTGACCCAGACAGATCCCCAGGCACTGAAGCTTTCTTT
CAISDPDRSPGTEAFF
>TRBV20-1|-|-|TRBJ2-3
TGCAGTGCTAGTCCTAGCCCGAAGGATACGCAGTATTTT
CSASPSPKDTQYF
>TRBV5-6|-|-|TRBJ2-3
TGTGCCAGCAGCTTGGGGCCTCCCCCTTTGTCCACACATACGCAGTATTTT
CASSLGPPPLSTHTQYF
>TRBV15|once|-|TRBJ1-3
TGTGCCACCAGCAGAGAGGTGCGATCTGGAAACACCATATATTTT
CATSREVRSGNTIYF
>TRBV30|-|TRBD1|TRBJ1-5
TGTGCCTGGAGTGCGGACAGGGTCAGACAGCCCCAGCATTTT
CAWSADRVRQPQHF
>TRBV21-1|-|-|TRBJ2-7
TGTGCCAGCAGCACTCAGGGGCCTCCCTACGAGCAGTACTTC
CASSTQGPPYEQYF
>TRBV10-2|-|TRBD2|TRBJ2-7
TGCGCCAGCAGTCGGACTAGCGGGACCTCGGGCTACGAGCAGTACTTC
CASSRTSGTSGYEQYF
>TRBV28|-|TRBD2|TRBJ2-7
TGTGCCAGCAGTCCCCTTGGGCTAGCGGTTTCCTACGAGCAGTACTTC
CASSPLGLAVSYEQYF
>TRBV6-6|once|TRBD1|TRBJ2-7
TGTGCCAGCAGTTACGGACAGGGGAGGTACGAGCAGTACTTC
CASSYGQGRYEQYF
>TRBV5-1|few|TRBD1|TRBJ1-3
TGCGCCAGCAGCTTGGAAGGACAGGGCGGAAACACCATATATTTT
CASSLEGQGGNTIYF
>TRBV7-8|-|TRBD1|TRBJ1-1
TGTGCCAGCAGCTTAGAGACAGGGACGAACACTGAAGCTTTCTTT
CASSLETGTNTEAFF
>TRBV7-2|-|TRBD2|TRBJ2-1
TGTGCCAGCAGACTAGCGGGAGGTTACAATGAGCAGTTCTTC
CASRLAGGYNEQFF
>TRBV6-5|-|-|TRBJ2-5
TGTGCCAGCAGCAGGGGCCAACAAGAGACCCAGTACTTC
CASSRGQQETQYF
>TRBV4-3|-|-|TRBJ1-4
TGCGCCAGCAGCCAAGCCTCAGGGTTGAATGAAAAACTGTTTTTT
CASSQASGLNEKLFF
>TRBV6-5|-|-|TRBJ2-7
TGTGCCAGCGGACACAGGGACCCCTACGAGCAGTACTTC
CASGHRDPYEQYF
>TRBV28|few|TRBD1|TRBJ1-2
TGTGCCAGCACCGTGGGACAGCCCTATGGCTACACCTTC
CASTVGQPYGYTF
>TRBV28|-|TRBD1|TRBJ1-1
TGTGCCACCTACAGGGGGCAGGGCACTGAAGCTTTCTTT
CATYRGQGTEAFF
>TRBV3-1/TRBV3-2|once|-|TRBJ2-7
TGTGCCAGCAGCCAACAGGACAGACCTGGGCAGTACTTC
CASSQQDRPGQYF
>TRBV2|-|TRBD2|TRBJ2-5
TGTGCCAGCACTACGGGAGCGGGAGGGGAGACCCAGTACTTC
CASTTGAGGETQYF
>TRBV11-1|-|-|TRBJ2-1
TGTGCCAGCAGCTTAGACGGGGAGGACGAGCAGTTCTTC
CASSLDGEDEQFF
>TRBV28|-|-|TRBJ1-6
TGTGCCAGCAGTTTGGGGGGGGTTACTATGTATTCACCCCTCCACTTT
CASSLGGVTMYSPLHF
>TRBV27|few|TRBD1|TRBJ2-7
TGTGCCAGCAGTCTACGACAGGGTCCCCCCTACGAGCAGTACTTC
CASSLRQGPPYEQYF
>TRBV7-9|-|-|TRBJ1-1
TGTGCCAGCAGCTTAGCTTCCATGAACACTGAAGCTTTCTTT
CASSLASMNTEAFF
>TRBV6-2/TRBV6-3|-|TRBD2|TRBJ2-5
TGTGCCAGCAGTGAGACTAGCGGGAGCGCGGAGACCCAGTACTTC
CASSETSGSAETQYF
>TRBV28|-|TRBD1|TRBJ2-2
TGTGCCAGCACGGGGACAGGGAGTTCCGGGGAGCTGTTTTTT
CASTGTGSSGELFF
>TRBV7-9|-|TRBD2|TRBJ2-1
TGTGCCAGCAGCTTACTATTTACCATGGGGACTAGCGTCCGGGAGCAGTTCTTC
CASSLLFTMGTSVREQFF
>TRBV27|-|TRBD1|TRBJ1-2
TGTGCCAGCAGTCAATTGGGACAGGAGTATGGCTACACCTTC
CASSQLGQEYGYTF
>TRBV28|-|-|TRBJ1-2
TGTGCCAGCAGTTTCAGGGATCATCGGGGCTACACCTTC
CASSFRDHRGYTF
>TRBV11-2|-|TRBD2|TRBJ2-1
TGTGCCAGCAACCCCCTCAGGCTAGCGGCATCCTACAATGAGCAGTTCTTC
CASNPLRLAASYNEQFF
>TRBV19|-|TRBD1|TRBJ1-2
TGTGCCAGTAGTATCCACAGGGGCTATGGCTACACCTTC
CASSIHRGYGYTF
>TRBV5-1|-|-|TRBJ2-3
TGCGCCAGCAGCATAGACAGCCCCAGCACAGATACGCAGTATTTT
CASSIDSPSTDTQYF
>TRBV5-1|-|-|TRBJ1-1
TGCGCCAGCAGCTTGGTATCACAATCTGAAGCTTTCTTT
CASSLVSQSEAFF
>TRBV5-5|-|-|TRBJ2-7
TGTGCCAGCAGCTTGGTAGGGAGTTCCTACGAGCAGTACTTC
CASSLVGSSYEQYF
>TRBV18|-|-|TRBJ2-1
TGTGCCAGCTCACCAGGGGCTCGCTACAATGAGCAGTTCTTC
CASSPGARYNEQFF
>TRBV11-1|-|TRBD1|TRBJ1-1
TGTGCCAGCAGCTTAGGACAGGGGGTTCGGAACACTGAAGCTTTCTTT
CASSLGQGVRNTEAFF
>TRBV6-6|-|-|TRBJ1-4
TGTGCCAGCAGAACCACGGGGGGAGTTGATGAAAAACTGTTTTTT
CASRTTGGVDEKLFF
>TRBV5-1|-|TRBD2|TRBJ2-2
TGCGCCAGCAGCTTACGGACTAGCGGGAGGGTCTCCTTGCCCGGGGAGCTGTTTTTT
CASSLRTSGRVSLPGELFF
>TRBV7-2|-|-|TRBJ2-1
TGTGCCAGCAGCTTAGCTCATAGCTCATACAATGAGCAGTTCTTC
CASSLAHSSYNEQFF
>TRBV7-3|few|-|TRBJ1-2
TGTGCCAGCAGCCTGGCGTCTCGCAGGGCCTTC
CASSLASRRAF
>TRBV6-4|-|TRBD1|TRBJ2-2
TGTGCCAGCAGTATTAATTGGGACAGGAACACCGGGGAGCTGTTTTTT
CASSINWDRNTGELFF
>TRBV29-1|few|-|TRBJ1-2
TGCAGCGTTGACTGGGGGCTCTATGGCTACACCTTC
CSVDWGLYGYTF
>TRBV28|-|-|TRBJ1-6
TGTGCCAGCAGTCCCCGGGGGGTCGGGGTCAGTTCACCCCTCCACTTT
CASSPRGVGVSSPLHF
>TRBV18|-|-|TRBJ2-1
TGTGCCAGCTCATTTACGTCGGATGAGCAGTTCTTC
CASSFTSDEQFF
>TRBV18|-|-|TRBJ1-6
TGTGCCAGCTCACCAGGGCCTAATTCACCCCTCCACTTT
CASSPGPNSPLHF